This paragraph reports one TCR beta chain. Its cognate antigen is unknown. Buffy coats from healthy blood donors served as controls. TCRdb's copy holds only in-frame clones and misses some; the assay was immunoSEQ multiplex PCR. In the table there are approximately 32,000 clones, about 87% of which are singletons. The sample originates from a study of STAT5B mutations in CD4+ large granular lymphocyte leukemia. Background on the study: Among healthy controls, a particular HLA allele went with more CDR3 'QG' motifs.

Study results and caveats: The CD4+ versus CD8+ T-LGLL clonality difference may reflect limited sample size. TRBV06-family usage was enriched in top patient clones (8/27) versus controls (2/35).

The V and J ends lost 5 bases and 3 bases respectively, with 16 bases between them. The CDR3 runs to 15 residues. CDR1 is SGHTA, CDR2 FQGTGA, per germline. This receptor was identified in a human donor in good health. The gene calls are TRBV7-3 and TRBJ1-1; TRBD1 might be the D (5 bases). The sample taken for sequencing was CD4+ T cells from blood buffy coats. The CDR3 loop reads CASSPSRAGHTEAFF. For the CDR3, the DNA is TGTGCCAGCAGCCCATCACGGGCAGGGCACACTGAAGCTTTCTTT. Variable domain in full (rest from reference TRBV7-3 and TRBJ1-1): GAGVSQTPSNKVTEKGKYVELRCDPISGHTALYWYRQSLGQGPEFLIYFQGTGAADDSGLPNDRFFAVRPEGSVSTLKIQRTERGDSAVYLCASSPSRAGHTEAFFGQGTRLTVV.